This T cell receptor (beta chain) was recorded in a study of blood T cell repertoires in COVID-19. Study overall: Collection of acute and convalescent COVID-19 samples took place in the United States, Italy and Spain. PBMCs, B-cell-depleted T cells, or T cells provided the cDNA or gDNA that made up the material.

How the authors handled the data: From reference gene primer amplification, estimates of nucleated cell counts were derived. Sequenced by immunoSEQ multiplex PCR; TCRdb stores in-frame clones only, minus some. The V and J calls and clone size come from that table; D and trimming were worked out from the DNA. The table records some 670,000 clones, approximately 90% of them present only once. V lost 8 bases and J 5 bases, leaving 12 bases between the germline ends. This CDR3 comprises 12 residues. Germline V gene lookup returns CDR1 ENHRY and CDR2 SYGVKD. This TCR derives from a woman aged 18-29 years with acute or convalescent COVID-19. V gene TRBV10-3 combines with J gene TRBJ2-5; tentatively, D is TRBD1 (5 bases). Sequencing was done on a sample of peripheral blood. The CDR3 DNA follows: TGTGCCATCCAGGGCCCTGGGGAGACCCAGTACTTC. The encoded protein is CAIQGPGETQYF.